This TCR beta chain was retrieved from a study of molecular identifiers for immune sequencing clone quantification listed by TCRdb under 2018. A note on the overall study: For a replicate experiment, RNA from roughly 20,000 or 100,000 naive CD8 T cells was divided into five aliquots, and four of the five aliquots were sequenced. CD8 T cells were used in a methods study to benchmark molecular-identifier clustering-based TCR repertoire sequencing (MIDCIRS) and TCR RNA copy counting.

This clonotype has a handful of counts. This receptor's antigen is unknown. One base away there is no much larger clone; base qualities are not given. Receptor amplification or capture employed PCR. The sequencer was an Illumina HiSeq 4000. Preparation of bulk TCR libraries followed a previously described approach, with the TCR primers listed in Table S5. Total RNA was purified with the Qiagen AllPrep DNA/RNA kit. Reads from multiple sequencing runs of the same library were pooled before analysis. Per the source publication's procedure: Reads were retained only if an exact TCR constant sequence was present, and the retained reads were trimmed to 150 nt and grouped according to their 12-nt molecular barcodes. Reads in each barcode group were sub-clustered using a 15% Levenshtein threshold, and a quality-weighted consensus sequence was built for each RNA molecule. Non-functional sequences were excluded, and lower-count sequences lying one edit away from another sequence were also excluded. Based on fitting two negative binomial distributions, any barcode sub-cluster with under 20% of the maximum read count was discarded. TCRdb reran the public reads through fastp at Q25 and MiXCR, keeping productive beta chains. Entries are consolidated by CDR3 protein sequence, retaining the most common genes and DNA. These V and J calls rely on TCRdb rather than the paper's analysis. The sample includes about 67,000 distinct CDR3 sequences, with roughly 17% observed a single time. The ten top clones hold approximately 1.4% of the sample.

Naive CD8 T cell libraries were made from approximately 20,000 to 1,000,000 sorted cells using 10%, 30% or 50% of purified RNA. Naive CD8 T cells, defined as CD8+CD4-CCR7+CD45RA+, were FACS-sorted into RLT Plus buffer on a BD FACSAria II. To test detection sensitivity, Jurkat RNA equal to ten TCR copies was added to samples of about 20,000-1,100,000 naive CD8 T cells. CD8 T cells were enriched with RosetteSep CD8+ T Cell Enrichment Cocktail and Ficoll-Paque, followed by ACK red cell lysis. Study-wide conclusions, independent of this receptor: Highly expanded clone sizes could be underestimated because identical TCR molecules may share a barcode. In CMV-specific effector cells, clones with more than 20 RNA copies accounted for over 97% of molecules, whereas in naive cells such clones accounted for under 1%. A single cell's worth of spiked-in Jurkat TCR RNA was reported detectable even among some 920,000 naive CD8 T cells. The naive libraries included spiked-in Jurkat TCR RNA (approximately ten copies' worth), and this RNA is not part of the donor repertoire. When barcode sub-clustering was omitted, TCR diversity was inflated by chimeric consensus sequences, with chimeras reaching as high as 47%. Modeling gave 3 to 3.5 recovered TCR RNA copies per cell versus 9.5 to 10 by digital PCR, implying approximately 30% capture efficiency.

The specimen sequenced was naive CD8+ T cells from blood, with Jurkat cell RNA spiked in. This specimen's cell subset or site label, per the study, means: FACS-sorted CD8+CD4-CCR7+CD45RA+ naive T cells. The receptor was isolated from a human donor in good health. Some libraries in this study had Jurkat cell RNA spiked in.

This receptor has the CDR3 CASSPGGTRGHEQYF. The DNA sequence reads TGTGCCAGCTCACCTGGGGGGACTCGAGGCCACGAGCAGTACTTC. This chain is built from TRBV18 and TRBJ2-7, and TRBD2 may be the D gene, going by 6 matching bases. The CDR3 runs 15 amino acids, cysteine and phenylalanine included. The only DNA kept is the CDR3, 45 bases in frame from the first base. Taken from the germline V gene, the CDR1 and CDR2 loops are KGHSH and LQKENI. Trimming at the junction amounts to 3 bases on V and 5 bases on J, and the germline ends lie 17 bases apart.